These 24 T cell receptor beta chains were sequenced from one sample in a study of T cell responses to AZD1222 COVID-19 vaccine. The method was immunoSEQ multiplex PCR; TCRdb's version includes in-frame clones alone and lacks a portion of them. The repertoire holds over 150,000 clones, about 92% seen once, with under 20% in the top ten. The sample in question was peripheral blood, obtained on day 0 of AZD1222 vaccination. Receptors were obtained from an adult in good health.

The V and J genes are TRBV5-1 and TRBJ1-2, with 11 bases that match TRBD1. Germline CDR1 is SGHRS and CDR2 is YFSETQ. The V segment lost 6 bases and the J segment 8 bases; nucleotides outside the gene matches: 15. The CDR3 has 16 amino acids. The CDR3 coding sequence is TGCGCCAGCAAATTCGAGGGAGGACAGGGGGCGCAGGGCTACACCTTC. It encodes CASKFEGGQGAQGYTF.

CDR3 bases: TGTGCCATCAGTGAGGGCCCGGACAGCCTCACAGATACGCAGTATTTT. Protein: CAISEGPDSLTDTQYF. The gene calls are TRBV10-3 and TRBJ2-3; D is perhaps TRBD1 (6 bases). V was shortened by 2 bases and J by 2 bases, with 14 bases between the two germline ends. The CDR3 totals 16 residues. Germline CDR1 ENHRY, CDR2 SYGVKD.

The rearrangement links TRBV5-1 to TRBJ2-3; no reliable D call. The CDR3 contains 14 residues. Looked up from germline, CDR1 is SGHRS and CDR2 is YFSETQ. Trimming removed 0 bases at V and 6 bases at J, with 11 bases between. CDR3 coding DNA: TGCGCCAGCAGCTTGGAGGGCAGGCTGGATACGCAGTATTTT. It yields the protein CASSLEGRLDTQYF. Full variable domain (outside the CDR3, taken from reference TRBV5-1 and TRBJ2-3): KAGVTQTPRYLIKTRGQQVTLSCSPISGHRSVSWYQQTPGQGLQFLFEYFSETQRNKGNFPGRFSGRQFSNSRSEMNVSTLELGDSALYLCASSLEGRLDTQYFGPGTRLTVL.

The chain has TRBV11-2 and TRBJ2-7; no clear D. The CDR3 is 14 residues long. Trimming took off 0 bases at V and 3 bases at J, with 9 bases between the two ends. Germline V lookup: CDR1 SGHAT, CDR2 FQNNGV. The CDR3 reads CASSLEVRSYEQYF. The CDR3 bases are TGTGCCAGCAGCTTAGAGGTCAGAAGCTACGAGCAGTACTTC.

The CDR3 DNA sequence: TGTGCCAGTAGTGGTGGTGGGGCAGCCCAAGAGACCCAGTACTTC. Residues: CASSGGGAAQETQYF. The chain joins TRBV19 to TRBJ2-5, with a weak D call TRBD1 (5 bases). The germline V and J ends were trimmed by 5 bases and 1 base, with 14 bases remaining between them. CDR1 is LNHDA, CDR2 SQIVND, per germline (reference sequence). The CDR3 has 15 amino acids.

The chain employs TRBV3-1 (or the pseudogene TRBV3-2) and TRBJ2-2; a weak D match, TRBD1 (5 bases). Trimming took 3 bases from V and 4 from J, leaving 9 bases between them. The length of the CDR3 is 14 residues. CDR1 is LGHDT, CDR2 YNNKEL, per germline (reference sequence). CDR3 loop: CASSQARATGELFF. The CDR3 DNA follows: TGTGCCAGCAGCCAGGCCAGGGCCACCGGGGAGCTGTTTTTT.

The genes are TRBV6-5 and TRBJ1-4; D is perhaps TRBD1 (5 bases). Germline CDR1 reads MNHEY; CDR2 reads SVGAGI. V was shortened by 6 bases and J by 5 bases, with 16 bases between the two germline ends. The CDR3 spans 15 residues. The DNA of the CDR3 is TGTGCCAGCAGGAGGGGTCGGGGGTCAAATGAAAAACTGTTTTTT. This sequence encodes CASRRGRGSNEKLFF.

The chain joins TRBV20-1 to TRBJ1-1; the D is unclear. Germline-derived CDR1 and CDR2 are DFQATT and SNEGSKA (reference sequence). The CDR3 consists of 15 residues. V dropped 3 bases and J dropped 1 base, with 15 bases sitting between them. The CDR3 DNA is TGCAGTGCTAGTTTTCGAGGACGCCCGAACACTGAAGCTTTCTTT. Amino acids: CSASFRGRPNTEAFF.

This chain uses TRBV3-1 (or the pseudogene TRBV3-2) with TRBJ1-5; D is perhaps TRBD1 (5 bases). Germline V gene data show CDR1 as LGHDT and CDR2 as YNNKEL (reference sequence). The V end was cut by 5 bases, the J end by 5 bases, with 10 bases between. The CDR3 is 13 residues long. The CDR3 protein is CASSSDTDQPQHF. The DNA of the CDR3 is TGTGCCAGCAGCTCGGACACCGATCAGCCCCAGCATTTT.

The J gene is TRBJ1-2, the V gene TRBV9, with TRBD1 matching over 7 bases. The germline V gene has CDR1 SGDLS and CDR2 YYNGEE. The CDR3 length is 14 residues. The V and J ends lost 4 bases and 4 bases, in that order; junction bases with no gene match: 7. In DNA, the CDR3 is TGTGCCAGCAGCTTCTCGGGACAGCCCTATGGCTACACCTTC. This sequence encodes CASSFSGQPYGYTF.

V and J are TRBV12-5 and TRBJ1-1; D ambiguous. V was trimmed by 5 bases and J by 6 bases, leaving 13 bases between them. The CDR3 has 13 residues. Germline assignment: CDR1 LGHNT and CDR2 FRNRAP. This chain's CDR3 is CASGPHPGAEAFF. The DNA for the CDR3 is TGTGCTAGTGGTCCCCACCCCGGGGCTGAAGCTTTCTTT.

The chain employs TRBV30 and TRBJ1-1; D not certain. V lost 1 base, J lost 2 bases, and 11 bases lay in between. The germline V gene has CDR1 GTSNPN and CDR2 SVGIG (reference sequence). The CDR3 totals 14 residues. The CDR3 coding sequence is TGTGCCTGGAGTGGGTTAGCGGTAAACACTGAAGCTTTCTTT. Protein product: CAWSGLAVNTEAFF.

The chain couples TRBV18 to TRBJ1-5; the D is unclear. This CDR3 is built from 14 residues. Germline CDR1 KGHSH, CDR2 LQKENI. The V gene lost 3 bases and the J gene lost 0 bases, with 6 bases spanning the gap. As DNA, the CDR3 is TGTGCCAGCTCACCGGCGGATAGCAATCAGCCCCAGCATTTT. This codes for CASSPADSNQPQHF.

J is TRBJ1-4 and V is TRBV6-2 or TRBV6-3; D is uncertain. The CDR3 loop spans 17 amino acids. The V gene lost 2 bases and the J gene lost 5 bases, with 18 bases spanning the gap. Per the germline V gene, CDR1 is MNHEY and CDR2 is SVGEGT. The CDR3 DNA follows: TGTGCCAGCAGTTACCCGACCTTAGGCCTCGCCAATGAAAAACTGTTTTTT. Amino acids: CASSYPTLGLANEKLFF.

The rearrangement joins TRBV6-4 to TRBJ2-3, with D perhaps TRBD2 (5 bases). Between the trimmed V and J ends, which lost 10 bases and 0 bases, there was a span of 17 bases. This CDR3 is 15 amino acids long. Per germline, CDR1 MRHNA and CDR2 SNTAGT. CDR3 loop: CATLGLRPSTDTQYF. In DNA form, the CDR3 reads TGTGCCACCCTCGGACTGAGACCAAGCACAGATACGCAGTATTTT.

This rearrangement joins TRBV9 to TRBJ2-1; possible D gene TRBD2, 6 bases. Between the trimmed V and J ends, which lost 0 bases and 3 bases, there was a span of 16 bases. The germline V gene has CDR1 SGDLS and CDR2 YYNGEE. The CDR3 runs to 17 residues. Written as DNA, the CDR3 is TGTGCCAGCAGCGTAGAATTCCGCGGGGATAACTACAATGAGCAGTTCTTC. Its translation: CASSVEFRGDNYNEQFF.

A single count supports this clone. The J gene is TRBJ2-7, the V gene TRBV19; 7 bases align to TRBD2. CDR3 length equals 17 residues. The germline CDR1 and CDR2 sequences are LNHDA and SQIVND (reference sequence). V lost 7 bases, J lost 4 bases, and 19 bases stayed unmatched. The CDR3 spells CASTRSGSGEGWYEQYF. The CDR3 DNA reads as TGTGCCAGTACTCGTAGCGGTTCCGGGGAGGGGTGGTACGAGCAGTACTTC.

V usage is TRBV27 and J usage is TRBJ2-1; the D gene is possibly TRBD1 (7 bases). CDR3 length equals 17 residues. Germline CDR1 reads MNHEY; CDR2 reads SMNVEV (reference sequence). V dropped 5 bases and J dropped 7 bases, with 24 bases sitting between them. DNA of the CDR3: TGTGCCAGCAGTCCTTTTCGGCCAGGGGGGATGCGTAATGAGCAGTTCTTC. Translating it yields CASSPFRPGGMRNEQFF.

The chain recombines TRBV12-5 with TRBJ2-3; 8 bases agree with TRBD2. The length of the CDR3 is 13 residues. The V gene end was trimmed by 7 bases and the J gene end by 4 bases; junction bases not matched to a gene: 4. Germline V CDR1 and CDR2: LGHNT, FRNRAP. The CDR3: CASEQAGADTQYF. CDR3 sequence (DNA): TGTGCTAGTGAACAAGCGGGAGCAGATACGCAGTATTTT.

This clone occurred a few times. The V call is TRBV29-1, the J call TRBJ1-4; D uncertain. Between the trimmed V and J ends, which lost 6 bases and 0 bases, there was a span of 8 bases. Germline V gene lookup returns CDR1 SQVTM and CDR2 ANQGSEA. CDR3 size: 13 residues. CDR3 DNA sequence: TGCAGCGTCAGAACTGCAACTAATGAAAAACTGTTTTTT. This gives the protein CSVRTATNEKLFF.

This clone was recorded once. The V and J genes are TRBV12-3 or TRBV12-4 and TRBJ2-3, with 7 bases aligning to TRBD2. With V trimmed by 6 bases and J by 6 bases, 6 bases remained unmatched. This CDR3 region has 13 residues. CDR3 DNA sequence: TGTGCCAGCAGCCAACTGCGGGGGGATACGCAGTATTTT. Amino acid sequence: CASSQLRGDTQYF.

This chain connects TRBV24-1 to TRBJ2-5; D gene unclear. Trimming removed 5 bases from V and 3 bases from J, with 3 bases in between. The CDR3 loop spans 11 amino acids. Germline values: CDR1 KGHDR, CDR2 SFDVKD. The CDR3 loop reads CATSAEETQYF. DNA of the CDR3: TGTGCCACCAGTGCGGAAGAGACCCAGTACTTC.

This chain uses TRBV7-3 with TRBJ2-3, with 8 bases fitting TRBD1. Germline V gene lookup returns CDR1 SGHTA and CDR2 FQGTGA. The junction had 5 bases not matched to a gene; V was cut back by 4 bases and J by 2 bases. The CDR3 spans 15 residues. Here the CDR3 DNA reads TGTGCCAGCAGCTCCCACCAGGGGGCCACAGATACGCAGTATTTT. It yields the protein CASSSHQGATDTQYF. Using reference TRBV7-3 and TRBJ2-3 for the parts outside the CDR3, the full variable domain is GAGVSQTPSNKVTEKGKYVELRCDPISGHTALYWYRQSLGQGPEFLIYFQGTGAADDSGLPNDRFFAVRPEGSVSTLKIQRTERGDSAVYLCASSSHQGATDTQYFGPGTRLTVL.

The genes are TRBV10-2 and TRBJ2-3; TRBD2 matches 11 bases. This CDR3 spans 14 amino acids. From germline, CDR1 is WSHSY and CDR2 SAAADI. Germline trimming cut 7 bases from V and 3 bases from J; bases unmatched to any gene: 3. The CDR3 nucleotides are TGCGCCAGCATTCCTAGCGGGAGGACAGATACGCAGTATTTT. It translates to CASIPSGRTDTQYF.